Below are 26 T cell receptor beta chains sequenced from a single sample in a study of post-analysis software for immune sequencing data (dated by TCRdb to the mid-2010s). Overall study outcomes, separate from this receptor: Roughly 5 TRBV segments, including TRBV5-6, TRBV5-1 and TRBV20-1, were significantly more frequent in patients than controls.

Library generation was performed with PCR. This sample was sequenced with an Illumina HiSeq 2500. To reduce PCR and sequencing biases, unique molecular identifiers were incorporated into the TCR beta cDNA libraries. TCRdb itself trimmed the public reads at Q25 with fastp, ran MiXCR and retained productive beta chains. Duplicate CDR3 protein sequences are folded into a single record with the most common DNA and genes. Here the sample has around 200,000 distinct CDR3 sequences; 29% occur a single time. Of the sample, roughly 3.4% is held by the ten largest clones. Antigens of these TCRs are unknown. The sample was blood. The receptor set was obtained from a girl under 18 with multiple sclerosis.

CDR3 amino acids: CSAWYSGASTDTQYF. CDR3 nucleotide sequence: TGCAGTGCTTGGTACAGCGGGGCTAGCACAGATACGCAGTATTTT. The chain recombines TRBV20-1 with TRBJ2-3; TRBD2 matches at 7 bases. Germline trimming cut 5 bases from V and 0 bases from J; bases unmatched to any gene: 8. This CDR3 is 15 amino acids long. The germline V gene encodes CDR1 DFQATT and CDR2 SNEGSKA (reference sequence).

Ten or more counts support this clonotype. The chain carries TRBV7-2 and TRBJ2-3; 7 bases agree with TRBD2. CDR1 SGHTA and CDR2 FQGNSA come from the germline V gene. The J segment lost 3 bases and the V segment lost 3 bases, leaving 6 bases of the junction unmatched. The CDR3 loop spans 15 amino acids. CDR3 region: CASSFVGGRTDTQYF. In DNA form, the CDR3 reads TGTGCCAGCAGCTTTGTGGGCGGGAGAACAGATACGCAGTATTTT.

To note about this clonotype: This may be a read error: a much more frequent sequence differs by one nucleotide. V gene TRBV5-1 combines with J gene TRBJ2-7; TRBD2 aligns across 10 bases. This CDR3 region has 14 residues. Germline values: CDR1 SGHRS, CDR2 YFSETQ. J lost 4 bases, V lost 6 bases, and 7 bases had no gene match. CDR3 protein: CASKGASGSYEQYF. CDR3 bases: TGCGCCAGCAAAGGGGCTAGCGGGAGTTACGAGCAGTACTTC.

The chain combines TRBV7-8 with TRBJ1-2; perhaps TRBD1 as D (5 bases). Germline loops: CDR1 SGHVS, CDR2 FQNEAQ. V was cut by 5 bases and J by 4 bases, with 20 bases left in between. The CDR3 spans 16 residues. This CDR3 reads CASSPEQGGSLYGYTF. CDR3 DNA sequence: TGTGCCAGCAGCCCCGAGCAGGGTGGATCTCTCTATGGCTACACCTTC.

The V call is TRBV20-1, the J call TRBJ2-1, with a possible D match to TRBD2 (5 bases). Germline CDR1 reads DFQATT; CDR2 reads SNEGSKA (reference sequence). The CDR3 totals 16 residues. Trimming took off 4 bases at V and 2 bases at J, with 18 bases between the two ends. The CDR3 DNA is TGCAGTGCTAAGTGGGCGGGCGCCAAAACCTACAATGAGCAGTTCTTC. Translating gives CSAKWAGAKTYNEQFF.

This clonotype occurred a few times. This chain joins TRBV5-1 and TRBJ2-1; D may correspond to TRBD1 or TRBD2 (6 bases each). This CDR3 is 15 amino acids long. Trimming took off 0 bases at V and 8 bases at J, with 15 bases between the two ends. Germline-derived CDR1 and CDR2 are SGHRS and YFSETQ. CDR3 in DNA: TGCGCCAGCAGCTTGGGACAGGAGGGCCGCGATGAGCAGTTCTTC. This gives the protein CASSLGQEGRDEQFF.

Concerning this clonotype: A much larger clone differs from this one at a single base, so this may be a read error. The rearrangement uses TRBV27 and TRBJ2-6, with D perhaps matching TRBD2 (6 bases). CDR1 MNHEY and CDR2 SMNVEV come from the germline V gene (reference sequence). The CDR3 totals 13 residues. Here the CDR3 DNA reads TGTGCCAGCAGTTTTGGCGGGGCCAACGACCTGACTTTC. It is translated as CASSFGGANDLTF.

This clonotype was seen at least ten times. The V and J genes are TRBV12-3 or TRBV12-4 and TRBJ1-1; maybe TRBD1 (5 bases). This CDR3 is built from 15 residues. V was shortened by 7 bases and J by 5 bases, with 20 bases between the two germline ends. The CDR3 loop is CASNIHQGEGTEAFF. The CDR3 DNA follows: TGTGCCAGCAACATTCATCAGGGCGAGGGGACTGAAGCTTTCTTT.

This clonotype was found many times. This could be a read error, since a much larger clone is one nucleotide away. The rearrangement joins TRBV20-1 to TRBJ1-2; D is unclear. With 6 bases removed from V and 8 bases from J, the gap between germline ends came to 22 bases. In germline, CDR1 is DFQATT, CDR2 SNEGSKA (reference sequence). The CDR3 has 14 residues. The CDR3 DNA reads TGCAGTGCCTCCCCAGAGCGGGTGAGCGGGGGCTACACCTTC. Translated, it gives CSASPERVSGGYTF.

The chain carries TRBV9 and TRBJ2-7, with D perhaps matching TRBD1 (6 bases). This CDR3 contains 15 residues. V was shortened by 0 bases and J by 2 bases, with 12 bases between the two germline ends. The V gene's germline CDR1 is SGDLS and CDR2 YYNGEE. CDR3 sequence: CASSVAPGQPYEQYF. The CDR3 DNA sequence: TGTGCCAGCAGCGTAGCCCCCGGACAGCCCTACGAGCAGTACTTC.

This clonotype showed up just a few times. The chain recombines TRBV20-1 with TRBJ2-3; the match to TRBD2 covers 8 bases. V gave up 2 bases and J gave up 0 bases; unmatched junction bases: 7. The CDR3 covers 16 residues. Germline loops: CDR1 DFQATT, CDR2 SNEGSKA (reference sequence). CDR3 coding DNA: TGCAGTGCTAGATCCGGGGGGGTCCCTAGCACAGATACGCAGTATTTT. Its protein is CSARSGGVPSTDTQYF.

V gene TRBV7-2 combines with J gene TRBJ1-1; the match to TRBD1 covers 10 bases. J was trimmed by 4 bases and V by 0 bases; bases with no gene match: 2. The germline CDR1 and CDR2 sequences are SGHTA and FQGNSA. CDR3 length: 15 residues. CDR3 amino acids: CASSLAGQGTTEAFF. The DNA for the CDR3 is TGTGCCAGCAGCTTAGCGGGACAGGGGACCACTGAAGCTTTCTTT.

The CDR3 loop is CASSDRSSYNSPLHF. The CDR3 nucleotides read TGTGCCAGCAGCGACAGGAGCTCCTATAATTCACCCCTCCACTTT. The chain joins TRBV9 to TRBJ1-6; D possibly corresponds to TRBD1 (5 bases). CDR3 length equals 15 residues. V lost 3 bases and J lost 0, with 7 bases in between. The germline gives CDR1 SGDLS, CDR2 YYNGEE.

The chain links TRBV6-4 to TRBJ2-1, with a tentative D call TRBD1 (6 bases). CDR3 length: 16 amino acids. V shed 4 bases and J shed 5 bases, with 18 bases lying between them. Germline V gene data show CDR1 as MRHNA and CDR2 as SNTAGT. The CDR3 DNA reads as TGTGCCAGCAGTGCCTCTACAGGGCCCCTTAACAATGAGCAGTTCTTC. Residues: CASSASTGPLNNEQFF.

This clonotype was observed a few times. The chain combines TRBV6-6 with TRBJ1-6, with TRBD1 matching 7 bases. Germline V gene sequence: CDR1 MNHNY, CDR2 SVGAGI (reference sequence). V lost 5 bases to trimming and J lost 6 bases; unmatched junction nucleotides: 10. This CDR3 is built from 16 residues. The CDR3 DNA reads as TGTGCCAGCAGTCCTCTAGACAGGGACTTTAATTCACCCCTCCACTTT. Translating it yields CASSPLDRDFNSPLHF.

This clonotype was seen many times. The chain joins TRBV4-1 to TRBJ2-4; tentatively, D is TRBD1 or TRBD2 (5 bases each). V was shortened by 4 bases and J by 1 base, with 11 bases between the two germline ends. The length of the CDR3 is 15 residues. Germline loops: CDR1 MGHRA, CDR2 YSYEKL. Here the CDR3 DNA reads TGCGCCAGCAGCCTATTCGAGGGGGCCAAAAACATTCAGTACTTC. Encoded protein: CASSLFEGAKNIQYF.

The table lists this clonotype with a few counts. This chain links TRBV28 with TRBJ1-2, with D tentatively TRBD1 (5 bases). The CDR3 runs to 14 residues. Trimming removed 6 bases from V and 6 bases from J, with 17 bases in between. Germline loops: CDR1 MDHEN, CDR2 SYDVKM. The CDR3 DNA reads TGTGCCAGCAGCCTTCTCGAGGGACGAGATGGCTACACCTTC. This gives the protein CASSLLEGRDGYTF.

The chain has TRBV25-1 and TRBJ2-7; no clear D gene. CDR1 is MGHDK, CDR2 SYGVNS, per germline. V gave up 3 bases and J gave up 6 bases, with 9 bases separating them. There are 12 residues in the CDR3. CDR3 sequence: CASSENSSEQYF. The CDR3 region has the DNA TGTGCCAGCAGTGAGAACAGCTCCGAGCAGTACTTC.

This clonotype was observed a handful of times. This sequence may be a read error, since a much larger clone differs from it by one base. This chain joins TRBV5-4 and TRBJ2-1, with D perhaps matching TRBD2 (7 bases). In germline, CDR1 is SGHNT, CDR2 YYREEE (reference sequence). The CDR3 spans 15 residues. The CDR3 loop is CTSSLGGAANNEQFF. The CDR3 DNA reads as TGTACCAGCAGCTTGGGGGGGGCAGCCAACAATGAGCAGTTCTTC.

Concerning this clonotype: An end of the junction does not agree with germline; a read error may underlie this. The V call is TRBV3-1, the J call TRBJ2-2; 7 bases are a match to TRBD2. The CDR3 is 13 amino acids. Germline-derived CDR1 and CDR2 are LGHDT and YNNKEL (reference sequence). The CDR3 loop is CASSQVAGGELFF. CDR3 in DNA: TGTGCCAGTAGCCAAGTAGCGGGCGGGGAGCTGTTTTTT.

In its sample, this clonotype was seen a few times. The J gene is TRBJ2-1, the V gene TRBV4-1; TRBD2 matches 8 bases. The length of the CDR3 is 16 residues. CDR1 is MGHRA and CDR2 is YSYEKL in the germline V gene. The V and J ends lost 4 bases and 6 bases, in that order; junction bases with no gene match: 11. CDR3 coding DNA: TGCGCCAGCAGCCCCGGGAGGGCCAGGTGGGGCAATGAGCAGTTCTTC. Its translation is CASSPGRARWGNEQFF.

This clonotype has only a few counts. The chain links TRBV28 to TRBJ2-7, with 9 bases lining up with TRBD1. The CDR3 contains 14 residues. Germline values: CDR1 MDHEN, CDR2 SYDVKM. The ends lost 3 bases at V and 5 bases at J; junction bases unmatched: 5. The CDR3 spells CASSFRTGDNEQYF. DNA of the CDR3: TGTGCCAGCAGTTTTAGGACAGGGGACAACGAGCAGTACTTC. Full variable domain (rest looked up from reference TRBV28 and TRBJ2-7): DVKVTQSSRYLVKRTGEKVFLECVQDMDHENMFWYRQDPGLGLRLIYFSYDVKMKEKGDIPEGYSVSREKKERFSLILESASTNQTSMYLCASSFRTGDNEQYFGPGTRLTVT.

This sequence joins TRBV4-2 and TRBJ2-3, with 14 bases that match TRBD2. The ends lost 5 bases at V and 3 bases at J; junction bases unmatched: 4. The CDR3 length is 16 residues. Germline CDR1 and CDR2: LGHNA and YNFKEQ. The CDR3, as DNA: TGTGCCAGCAGCGGGACTAGCGGGAGCCTGACAGATACGCAGTATTTT. It yields the protein CASSGTSGSLTDTQYF.

This clonotype appeared many times. The chain joins TRBV6-5 to TRBJ2-5; 11 bases map to TRBD1. The CDR3 runs to 15 residues. Germline CDR1 MNHEY, CDR2 SVGAGI. J was trimmed by 5 bases and V by 5 bases; bases with no gene match: 7. The CDR3 protein is CASSKDRGLTETQYF. The CDR3 nucleotides are TGTGCCAGCAGTAAGGACAGGGGGCTAACTGAGACCCAGTACTTC.

Remarks on this clonotype: A much larger clone lies a single base off, so this may be a read error. This rearrangement joins TRBV20-1 to TRBJ2-1; 13 positions agree with TRBD2. Germline V gene data show CDR1 as DFQATT and CDR2 as SNEGSKA (reference sequence). CDR3 length equals 14 residues. With 0 bases clipped from V and 8 bases from J, the junction kept 1 base outside the gene matches. The CDR3 nucleotides read TGCAGTGCTAGAGATGGGACTAGCGGGGATGAGCAGTTCTTC. Residues: CSARDGTSGDEQFF.

This clonotype was seen a handful of times. The J gene is TRBJ1-2, the V gene TRBV29-1; a weak D match, TRBD1 (5 bases). The CDR3 contains 10 residues. Germline V gene lookup returns CDR1 SQVTM and CDR2 ANQGSEA. The V end lost 4 bases, the J end lost 7 bases, and 7 bases lay between the germline ends. The DNA for the CDR3 is TGCAGCGTTGGTGGGGCTGGCTACACCTTC. It yields the protein CSVGGAGYTF.